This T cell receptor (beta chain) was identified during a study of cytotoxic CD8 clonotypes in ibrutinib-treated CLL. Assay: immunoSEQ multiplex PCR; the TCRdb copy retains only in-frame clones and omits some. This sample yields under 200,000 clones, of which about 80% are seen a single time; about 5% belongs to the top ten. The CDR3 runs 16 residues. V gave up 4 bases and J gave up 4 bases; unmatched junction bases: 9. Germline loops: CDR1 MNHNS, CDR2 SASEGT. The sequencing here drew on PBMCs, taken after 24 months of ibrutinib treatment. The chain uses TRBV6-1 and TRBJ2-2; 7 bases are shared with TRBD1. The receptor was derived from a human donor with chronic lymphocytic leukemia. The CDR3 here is CASSGQGLGITGELFF. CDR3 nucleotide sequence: TGTGCCAGCAGTGGACAGGGCCTCGGAATCACCGGGGAGCTGTTTTTT.